The entry that follows covers one T cell receptor (beta chain) sequence. This CDR3 region has 13 residues. The germline V gene encodes CDR1 LNHDA and CDR2 SQIVND (reference sequence). The germline V and J ends were trimmed by 8 bases and 1 base, with 12 bases remaining between them. This sample stems from a study of blood T cell repertoires in COVID-19. The overall study: PBMCs, B-cell-depleted T cells, or T cells provided the cDNA or gDNA that made up the material.

Assay: immunoSEQ multiplex PCR; the TCRdb copy retains only in-frame clones and omits some. The sample contains about 72,000 clones, around 90% of which appear only once. The receptor was isolated from a man in his forties or fifties with acute or convalescent COVID-19. Material for sequencing was peripheral blood. The chain joins TRBV19 to TRBJ2-7; D gene unclear. This chain's CDR3 is CASFDSSSYEQYF. The CDR3 DNA follows: TGTGCCAGTTTCGACTCTTCTTCCTACGAGCAGTACTTC.